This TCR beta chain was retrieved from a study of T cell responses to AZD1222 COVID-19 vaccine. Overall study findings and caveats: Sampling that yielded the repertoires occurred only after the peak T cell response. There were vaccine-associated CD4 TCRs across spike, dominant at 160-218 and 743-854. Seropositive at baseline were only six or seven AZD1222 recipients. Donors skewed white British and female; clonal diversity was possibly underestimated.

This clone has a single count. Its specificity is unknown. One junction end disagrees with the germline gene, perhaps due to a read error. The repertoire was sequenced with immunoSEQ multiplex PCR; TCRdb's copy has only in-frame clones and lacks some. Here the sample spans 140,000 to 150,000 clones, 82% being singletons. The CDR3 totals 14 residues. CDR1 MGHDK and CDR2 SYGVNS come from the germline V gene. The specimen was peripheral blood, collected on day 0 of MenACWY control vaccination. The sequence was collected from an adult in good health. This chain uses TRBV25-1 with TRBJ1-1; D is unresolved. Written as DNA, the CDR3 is TGTGCCAGCCGTGATTTGCGGAAGAACACTGAAGCTTTCTTT. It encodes CASRDLRKNTEAFF.